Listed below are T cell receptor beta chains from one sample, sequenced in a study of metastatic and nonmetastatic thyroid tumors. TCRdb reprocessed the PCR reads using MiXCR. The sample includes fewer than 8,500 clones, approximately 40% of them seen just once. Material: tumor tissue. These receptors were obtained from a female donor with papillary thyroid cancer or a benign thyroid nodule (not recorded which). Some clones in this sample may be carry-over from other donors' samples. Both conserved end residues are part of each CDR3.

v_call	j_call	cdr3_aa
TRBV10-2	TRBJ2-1	CASSLGQNYNEQFF
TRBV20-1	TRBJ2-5	CSARRTETQETQYF
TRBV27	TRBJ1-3	CASSADTPWGLSGNTIYF
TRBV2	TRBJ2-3	CASSEAQPRGRAFPDTQYF
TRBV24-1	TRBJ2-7	CATSDLRDIKSYEQYF
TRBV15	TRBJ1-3	CATSSVRGNGNTIYF
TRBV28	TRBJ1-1	CASRPGVGGEAFF
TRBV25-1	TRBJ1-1	CASSLLTGGNTEAFF
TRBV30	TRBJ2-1	CAWSQLGNSYNDQFF
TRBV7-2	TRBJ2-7	CASSSDPNREQYF
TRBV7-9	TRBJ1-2	CASRVTPGQGYGYTF
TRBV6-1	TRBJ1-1	CASSGTGIAEAFF
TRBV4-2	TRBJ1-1	CASSQAGMNTEAFF
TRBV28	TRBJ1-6	CASKAAGQIYNSPLHF
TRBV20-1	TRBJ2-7	CSGDRGLEVSQYF
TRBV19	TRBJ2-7	CASTELVGMGEQYF
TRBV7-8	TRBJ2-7	CASSLRGESSYEQYF
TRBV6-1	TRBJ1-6	CASSASSQGDSPLHF
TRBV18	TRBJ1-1	CASSRPTLTEAFF
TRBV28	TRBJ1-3	CASSLQVLNTIYF
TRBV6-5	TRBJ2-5	CASSYPRKETQYF